This passage covers 27 T cell receptor beta chains from one sample sequenced in a study of T-cell memory formation after mild COVID-19. MiXCR, run by TCRdb on the 5' RACE reads, gives a single entry per CDR3 protein. This table has tens of thousands of distinct CDR3 sequences, 7.3% appearing once. The specimen sequenced was PBMCs or a T cell subset sorted from them (not recorded which). The receptors here all came from a young man who had mild COVID-19 (a few samples of this study predate the infection). Cell type and time point are not known.

This clonotype was seen more than once but under ten times. The rearrangement uses TRBV7-2 and TRBJ2-2, with D perhaps TRBD1 (5 bases). The CDR3 length is 17 residues. V dropped 1 base and J dropped 1 base, with 13 bases sitting between them. The germline V gene has CDR1 SGHTA and CDR2 FQGNSA. CDR3 residues: CASSLVYWQGNTGELFF. The CDR3 region has the DNA TGTGCCAGCAGCTTAGTGTATTGGCAGGGGAACACCGGGGAGCTGTTTTTT. Full variable domain (outside the CDR3, taken from reference TRBV7-2 and TRBJ2-2): GAGVSQSPSNKVTEKGKDVELRCDPISGHTALYWYRQSLGQGLEFLIYFQGNSAPDKSGLPSDRFSAERTGGSVSTLTIQRTQQEDSAVYLCASSLVYWQGNTGELFFGEGSRLTVL.

This clonotype was recorded at least ten times. The chain couples TRBV4-1 to TRBJ2-7, with D possibly being TRBD1 (5 bases). The CDR3 loop spans 15 amino acids. Germline V CDR1 and CDR2: MGHRA, YSYEKL. V was trimmed by 3 bases and J by 1 base, leaving 13 bases between them. The CDR3 DNA follows: TGCGCCAGCAGCCACCTAACGGACACGTCCTACGAGCAGTACTTC. Translation gives CASSHLTDTSYEQYF.

This clonotype appeared many times. The CDR3 DNA reads TGCGCCAGCAGCCAGCTAGCGGCGGGAGAGACCCAGTACTTC. Its protein is CASSQLAAGETQYF. V is TRBV4-3 and J is TRBJ2-5; TRBD2 matches 7 bases. CDR1 and CDR2 from the germline V gene are LGHNA and YSLEER. The CDR3 spans 14 residues. V shed 3 bases, J shed 4 bases, and the junction held 5 bases outside the gene matches.

This clonotype was found many times. The V call is TRBV7-9, the J call TRBJ2-2; D unclear. From germline, CDR1 is SEHNR and CDR2 FQNEAQ (reference sequence). Trimming removed 11 bases from V and 6 bases from J, with 19 bases in between. The CDR3 is made up of 14 amino acids. The CDR3 coding sequence is TGTGCCGCAGATTCTGAAGCCGGCTCCGGGGAGCTGTTTTTT. This sequence encodes CAADSEAGSGELFF.

The sample holds many counts of this clonotype. The chain uses TRBV6-5 and TRBJ2-3; TRBD1 aligns across 7 bases. Per the germline V gene, CDR1 is MNHEY and CDR2 is SVGAGI. With V trimmed by 5 bases and J by 5 bases, 7 bases remained unmatched. The CDR3 extends over 14 amino acids. This CDR3 is CASSRTGTGDTQYF. CDR3 nucleotides: TGTGCCAGCAGTCGGACAGGAACGGGAGATACGCAGTATTTT.

The rearrangement joins TRBV5-4 to TRBJ1-3, with 8 bases fitting TRBD1. Germline CDR1 SGHNT, CDR2 YYREEE (reference sequence). J was trimmed by 2 bases and V by 4 bases; bases with no gene match: 2. CDR3 length equals 14 residues. In DNA form, the CDR3 reads TGTGCCAGCAGCGCGGACAGGGCTGGAAACACCATATATTTT. Its protein product is CASSADRAGNTIYF.

The V gene is TRBV3-1, the J gene TRBJ2-5; possible D gene TRBD2, 5 bases. V dropped 4 bases and J dropped 5 bases, with 20 bases sitting between them. The CDR3 sequence is 16 residues long. Germline values: CDR1 LGHDT, CDR2 YNNKEL (reference sequence). The CDR3 nucleotides read TGTGCCAGCAGCCGCCCGGGATCGGTCCGAGGGGAGACCCAGTACTTC. It specifies CASSRPGSVRGETQYF.

The V call is TRBV7-2, the J call TRBJ2-7; D perhaps matches TRBD1 (5 bases). Germline lookup yields CDR1 SGHTA and CDR2 FQGNSA. The CDR3 totals 13 residues. V was trimmed by 4 bases and J by 5 bases, leaving 12 bases between them. The CDR3 DNA reads as TGTGCCAGCAGCTCCCTTGCCAGGGACGAGCAGTACGTC. Amino acid sequence: CASSSLARDEQYV.

V and J are TRBV9 and TRBJ1-1; TRBD1 might be the D (6 bases). V shed 0 bases and J shed 3 bases, with 12 bases lying between them. CDR3 length: 15 residues. Germline V gene lookup returns CDR1 SGDLS and CDR2 YYNGEE. CDR3 protein: CASSVESQGYTEAFF. For the CDR3, the DNA is TGTGCCAGCAGCGTAGAATCACAGGGCTACACTGAAGCTTTCTTT.

In this sample, this clonotype turned up once. The chain joins TRBV6-2 or TRBV6-3 to TRBJ1-1, with a possible D match to TRBD1 (5 bases). The V gene's germline CDR1 is MNHEY and CDR2 SVGEGT. The ends were cut back, 2 bases at V and 5 bases at J, with 12 bases in the middle. This CDR3 region has 14 residues. CDR3 amino acids: CASSYVGGWTEAFF. CDR3 sequence (DNA): TGTGCCAGCAGTTACGTCGGGGGATGGACTGAAGCTTTCTTT.

This clonotype has ten or more counts. V usage is TRBV20-1 and J usage is TRBJ2-3; D not certain. The germline V and J ends were trimmed by 6 bases and 7 bases, with 8 bases remaining between them. This CDR3 is 10 amino acids long. CDR1 and CDR2 (germline): DFQATT, SNEGSKA (reference sequence). The CDR3 DNA reads TGCAGTGCCGTCGGGTATACGCAGTATTTT. Its protein product is CSAVGYTQYF.

The chain uses TRBV7-3 and TRBJ2-7, with D perhaps TRBD2 (5 bases). V shed 5 bases and J shed 2 bases, with 13 bases lying between them. The length of the CDR3 is 14 residues. Germline CDR1 and CDR2: SGHTA and FQGTGA. CDR3 in amino acids: CASSVDPGTYEQYF. The DNA of the CDR3 is TGTGCCAGCAGCGTAGACCCGGGGACCTACGAGCAGTACTTC.

The chain has TRBV10-3 and TRBJ1-1, with D unresolved. V shed 2 bases and J shed 3 bases, with 7 bases lying between them. Germline-derived CDR1 and CDR2 are ENHRY and SYGVKD. This CDR3 has 13 amino acids. The CDR3 nucleotides read TGTGCCATCAGTGAGGTCCAGGACACTGAAGCTTTCTTT. Residues: CAISEVQDTEAFF.

This clonotype was counted ten times or more. The rearrangement joins TRBV5-6 to TRBJ2-5; no clear D. Germline values: CDR1 SGHDT, CDR2 YYEEEE. The CDR3 is 14 amino acids. V was trimmed by 4 bases and J by 5 bases, leaving 15 bases between them. The CDR3, as DNA: TGTGCCAGCAGCCAACCACTACGTAGGGAGACCCAGTACTTC. The encoded protein is CASSQPLRRETQYF.

This clonotype was detected only a few times. The rearrangement joins TRBV28 to TRBJ1-4; 8 nucleotides align to TRBD1. Germline values: CDR1 MDHEN, CDR2 SYDVKM. This CDR3 is 14 amino acids long. Unmatched junction bases numbered 4, after V lost 2 bases and J lost 8 bases. CDR3 sequence: CASSLGTGFEKLFF. Here the CDR3 DNA reads TGTGCCAGCAGTTTAGGGACAGGCTTCGAAAAACTGTTTTTT.

The chain joins TRBV4-3 to TRBJ1-1; D call uncertain. This CDR3 is 12 amino acids long. Germline V lookup: CDR1 LGHNA, CDR2 YSLEER. The V end lost 4 bases, the J end lost 4 bases, and 7 bases lay between the germline ends. DNA for the CDR3: TGCGCCAGCAGCCTGCCTGGCACTGAAGCTTTCTTT. It is translated as CASSLPGTEAFF.

This clonotype was found many times. The gene calls are TRBV7-2 and TRBJ2-3, with 7 bases identical to TRBD1. The CDR3 runs 15 residues. CDR1 SGHTA and CDR2 FQGNSA come from the germline V gene. The V gene end was trimmed by 5 bases and the J gene end by 4 bases; junction bases not matched to a gene: 9. The CDR3 DNA is TGTGCCAGCAGCCGTCAGACAGGGATCGCAGATACGCAGTATTTT. This sequence encodes CASSRQTGIADTQYF.

In this sample, this clonotype turned up a few times. The chain employs TRBV7-2 and TRBJ2-5; D could derive from TRBD1 or TRBD2 (5 bases each). Germline V gene sequence: CDR1 SGHTA, CDR2 FQGNSA. This CDR3 has 16 amino acids. The V and J ends lost 3 bases and 4 bases respectively, with 18 bases between them. CDR3 bases: TGTGCCAGCAGCTTGGGGCAGCGGCGCCGGGGAGAGACCCAGTACTTC. This sequence encodes CASSLGQRRRGETQYF. Combining the CDR3 with reference TRBV7-2 and TRBJ2-5 gives the whole variable domain GAGVSQSPSNKVTEKGKDVELRCDPISGHTALYWYRQSLGQGLEFLIYFQGNSAPDKSGLPSDRFSAERTGGSVSTLTIQRTQQEDSAVYLCASSLGQRRRGETQYFGPGTRLLVL.

This clonotype was detected only a few times. The chain combines TRBV5-1 with TRBJ1-1, with TRBD1 matching over 9 bases. The CDR3 is 16 residues long. The junction had 7 bases not matched to a gene; V was cut back by 3 bases and J by 1 base. The germline V gene has CDR1 SGHRS and CDR2 YFSETQ. CDR3 bases: TGCGCCAGCAGCTCGACCCCGGGACAGGGGAACACTGAAGCTTTCTTT. Translated: CASSSTPGQGNTEAFF.

CDR3 coding DNA: TGTGCCAGCAGCCTTTACAGGGGTCTGTCGGAGACCCAGTACTTC. This codes for CASSLYRGLSETQYF. This sequence joins TRBV11-2 and TRBJ2-5; 7 bases fit TRBD1. This CDR3 is built from 15 residues. V shed 5 bases, J shed 5 bases, and the junction held 11 bases outside the gene matches. Germline CDR1 SGHAT, CDR2 FQNNGV.

Ten or more counts support this clonotype. The chain recombines TRBV20-1 with TRBJ2-7; no firm D call. Germline CDR1 is DFQATT and CDR2 is SNEGSKA (reference sequence). The CDR3 runs 12 residues. Between the trimmed V and J ends, which lost 3 bases and 9 bases, there was a span of 15 bases. The CDR3 spells CSASGDPFGQYF. The CDR3 region has the DNA TGCAGTGCTAGTGGGGATCCTTTTGGGCAGTACTTC.

This clonotype was seen ten or more times. The chain joins TRBV20-1 to TRBJ2-5, with 10 bases matching TRBD1. The germline gives CDR1 DFQATT, CDR2 SNEGSKA (reference sequence). J gave up 5 bases and V 0 bases, and 6 bases lay outside the gene matches. The CDR3 covers 15 residues. The CDR3 here is CSARDRTGGGETQYF. For the CDR3, the DNA is TGCAGTGCTAGAGATCGGACAGGGGGAGGGGAGACCCAGTACTTC.

This clonotype came up many times. The chain has TRBV5-6 and TRBJ2-7; D perhaps matches TRBD2 (6 bases). Trimming removed 3 bases at V and 4 bases at J, with 14 bases between. This CDR3 contains 14 residues. CDR1 and CDR2 from the germline V gene are SGHDT and YYEEEE. This CDR3 is CASSSYRGTYEQYF. The CDR3 DNA follows: TGTGCCAGCAGCTCCTACCGCGGGACTTACGAGCAGTACTTC. Full variable domain (remainder filled in from reference TRBV5-6 and TRBJ2-7): DAGVTQSPTHLIKTRGQQVTLRCSPKSGHDTVSWYQQALGQGPQFIFQYYEEEERQRGNFPDRFSGHQFPNYSSELNVNALLLGDSALYLCASSSYRGTYEQYFGPGTRLTVT.

This clonotype was recorded a few times. The genes are TRBV5-5 and TRBJ1-1; D is perhaps TRBD1 (6 bases). The CDR3 sequence is 15 residues long. Germline V lookup: CDR1 SGHKS, CDR2 YYEKEE (reference sequence). V lost 4 bases and J 0 bases, leaving 13 bases between the germline ends. CDR3 coding DNA: TGTGCCAGCAGCAAGGAACAGGGCGTGAACACTGAAGCTTTCTTT. Amino acids: CASSKEQGVNTEAFF. Full variable domain (remainder filled in from reference TRBV5-5 and TRBJ1-1): DAGVTQSPTHLIKTRGQQVTLRCSPISGHKSVSWYQQVLGQGPQFIFQYYEKEERGRGNFPDRFSARQFPNYSSELNVNALLLGDSALYLCASSKEQGVNTEAFFGQGTRLTVV.

This clonotype was picked up many times. The chain employs TRBV7-4 and TRBJ1-6; 8 bases line up with TRBD1. Germline loops: CDR1 SGHVT, CDR2 SQSDAQ. CDR3 length: 15 residues. V trimming: 5 bases; J trimming: 10 bases; junction bases outside the gene matches: 10. This CDR3 is CASSLRDRGGSPLHF. The DNA of the CDR3 is TGTGCCAGCAGCCTTCGCGACAGGGGAGGGTCACCCCTCCACTTT. Supplemented by reference TRBV7-4 and TRBJ1-6, the full variable domain reads GAGVSQSPRYKVAKRGRDVALRCDSISGHVTLYWYRQTLGQGSEVLTYSQSDAQRDKSGRPSGRFSAERPERSVSTLKIQRTEQGDSAVYLCASSLRDRGGSPLHFGNGTRLTVT.

This clonotype was seen repeatedly, ten times or more. This sequence joins TRBV7-9 and TRBJ2-5; D is uncertain. With 7 bases removed from V and 5 bases from J, the gap between germline ends came to 14 bases. The CDR3 runs 13 residues. Germline-derived CDR1 and CDR2 are SEHNR and FQNEAQ (reference sequence). In nucleotides, the CDR3 is TGTGCCAGCACCGACCTTTGGGCGGAGACCCAGTACTTC. This codes for CASTDLWAETQYF.

This clonotype was seen only a few times. V is TRBV4-1 and J is TRBJ1-6; possibly TRBD1 for D (6 bases). The CDR3 runs 15 residues. Per germline, CDR1 MGHRA and CDR2 YSYEKL. V lost 5 bases, J lost 8 bases, and 16 bases lay in between. Written as DNA, the CDR3 is TGCGCCAGCAGCGACCTACGGGGGGCTGATTCACCCCTCCACTTT. It specifies CASSDLRGADSPLHF.